The 16 T cell receptor beta chains below come from one sample, sequenced in a study of blood T cell repertoires in COVID-19. The protocol was immunoSEQ multiplex PCR, while the TCRdb copy is restricted to in-frame clones and leaves out a portion. The data hold 650,000 to 800,000 clones, with 90% observed a single time. Sample: peripheral blood. These receptors all come from a woman aged 18-29 years with acute or convalescent COVID-19.

J is TRBJ1-1 and V is TRBV7-4, with 8 positions matching TRBD1. The CDR3 is 14 amino acids. J gave up 5 bases and V 5 bases, and 7 bases lay outside the gene matches. Germline V gene data show CDR1 as SGHVT and CDR2 as SQSDAQ. CDR3 DNA: TGTGCCAGCAGCAACCGACAGGGGAGGACTGAAGCTTTCTTT. It is translated as CASSNRQGRTEAFF.

Only a few counts were recorded for this clone. V is TRBV27 and J is TRBJ2-7, with 9 bases identical to TRBD1. CDR1 and CDR2 (germline): MNHEY, SMNVEV (reference sequence). The CDR3 is 14 amino acids. Unmatched junction bases numbered 4, after V lost 2 bases and J lost 5 bases. The CDR3 sequence is CASSLLRDRDEQYF. DNA of the CDR3: TGTGCCAGCAGTTTACTCCGGGACAGGGACGAGCAGTACTTC.

This clone has just one count. The same CDR3 is also encoded by other DNA sequences in this sample. V and J are TRBV5-1 and TRBJ2-1; D gene unclear. Per germline, CDR1 SGHRS and CDR2 YFSETQ. V lost 3 bases and J lost 4, with 2 bases in between. The CDR3 is 11 residues long. The CDR3 nucleotides read TGCGCCAGCAGCTCTTACAATGAGCAGTTCTTC. This translates into CASSSYNEQFF. Based on the CDR3 plus reference TRBV5-1 and TRBJ2-1, the full variable domain is KAGVTQTPRYLIKTRGQQVTLSCSPISGHRSVSWYQQTPGQGLQFLFEYFSETQRNKGNFPGRFSGRQFSNSRSEMNVSTLELGDSALYLCASSSYNEQFFGPGTRLTVL.

This clone was observed once. The rearrangement joins TRBV4-1 to TRBJ1-2, with 8 bases identical to TRBD1. Trimming at V came to 1 base and at J to 1 base, leaving 2 bases not matched to a gene. CDR1 is MGHRA and CDR2 is YSYEKL in the germline V gene. CDR3 size: 15 residues. CDR3 bases: TGCGCCAGCAGCCAAGCGGGACAGGTTAACTATGGCTACACCTTC. It specifies CASSQAGQVNYGYTF.

J is TRBJ2-5 and V is TRBV12-3 or TRBV12-4; TRBD2 matches 8 bases. This CDR3 comprises 13 residues. V was pared by 5 bases and J by 4 bases, with 3 bases of the junction left unmatched. The CDR3 region has the DNA TGTGCCAGCAGTCGGACTAGCCGAGAGACCCAGTACTTC. Its protein product is CASSRTSRETQYF.

This rearrangement joins TRBV2 to TRBJ1-2; 7 nucleotides line up with TRBD1. The CDR3 is 13 amino acids. Germline lookup yields CDR1 SNHLY and CDR2 FYNNEI. J lost 6 bases, V lost 4 bases, and 5 bases had no gene match. CDR3 region: CASSADRENGYTF. The CDR3 nucleotides read TGTGCCAGCAGTGCCGACAGGGAAAATGGCTACACCTTC.

The V call is TRBV4-2, the J call TRBJ1-2, with 7 bases matching TRBD1. The junction had 4 bases not matched to a gene; V was cut back by 0 bases and J by 3 bases. Germline CDR1 is LGHNA and CDR2 is YNFKEQ. This CDR3 is 15 amino acids long. CDR3 nucleotide sequence: TGTGCCAGCAGCCAAGAGGAGGGGGCCGACTATGGCTACACCTTC. Translated, it gives CASSQEEGADYGYTF.

This clone has just one count. The chain is built from TRBV7-2 and TRBJ2-2; 8 positions agree with TRBD1. CDR3 length: 17 residues. The ends lost 2 bases at V and 3 bases at J; junction bases unmatched: 8. The germline CDR1 and CDR2 sequences are SGHTA and FQGNSA. This CDR3 is CASSLRVGTGDTGELFF. The CDR3 DNA sequence: TGTGCCAGCAGCTTAAGAGTAGGGACAGGAGACACCGGGGAGCTGTTTTTT.

The J gene is TRBJ2-1, the V gene TRBV4-1; 11 bases align to TRBD2. CDR3 length: 17 residues. CDR1 is MGHRA, CDR2 YSYEKL, per germline. Trimming cost V 1 base and J 4 bases; bases outside gene matches: 6. The CDR3 is CASSQVLRLAGYNEQFF. Here the CDR3 DNA reads TGCGCCAGCAGCCAAGTCCTTAGACTAGCGGGGTACAATGAGCAGTTCTTC.

The chain couples TRBV10-3 to TRBJ1-1; a possible D gene is TRBD1 (5 bases). CDR1 is ENHRY, CDR2 SYGVKD, per germline. V dropped 5 bases and J dropped 0 bases, with 13 bases sitting between them. CDR3 length equals 15 residues. In DNA form, the CDR3 reads TGTGCCATCAGTCAGAGGGGAGGGTTGAACACTGAAGCTTTCTTT. It is translated as CAISQRGGLNTEAFF.

The rearrangement uses TRBV6-5 and TRBJ2-2; 8 bases fit TRBD1. Germline-derived CDR1 and CDR2 are MNHEY and SVGAGI. Trimming at V came to 8 bases and at J to 6 bases, leaving 2 bases not matched to a gene. The CDR3 contains 12 residues. This CDR3 is CASAGGSGELFF. The CDR3 region has the DNA TGTGCCAGCGCAGGGGGCTCCGGGGAGCTGTTTTTT.

The rearrangement joins TRBV15 to TRBJ2-3; D might be TRBD1 (6 bases). Trimming cost V 8 bases and J 13 bases, with 16 bases left between them. Germline V gene data show CDR1 as LNHNV and CDR2 as YYDKDF (reference sequence). The CDR3 loop spans 11 amino acids. CDR3: CATSGTLFKYF. DNA of the CDR3: TGTGCCACCTCAGGGACACTATTTAAGTATTTT.

The genes are TRBV7-9 and TRBJ2-4, with a possible D match to TRBD1 (5 bases). Germline assignment: CDR1 SEHNR and CDR2 FQNEAQ (reference sequence). The CDR3 runs to 17 residues. V gave up 2 bases and J gave up 0 bases, with 14 bases separating them. The CDR3 bases are TGTGCCAGCAGCTTATACTTCACAGGTCTAGCCAAAAACATTCAGTACTTC. Translating it yields CASSLYFTGLAKNIQYF.

This clone was counted only a few times. The chain couples TRBV5-1 to TRBJ1-1; 10 positions agree with TRBD1. The CDR3 is made up of 16 amino acids. The V gene end was trimmed by 2 bases and the J gene end by 6 bases; junction bases not matched to a gene: 10. Per the germline V gene, CDR1 is SGHRS and CDR2 is YFSETQ. The CDR3 region has the DNA TGCGCCAGCAGCTTCCGGACAGGGGGAAGTTATCCTGAAGCTTTCTTT. As protein: CASSFRTGGSYPEAFF. The variable domain in full, with the rest retrieved from reference TRBV5-1 and TRBJ1-1, is KAGVTQTPRYLIKTRGQQVTLSCSPISGHRSVSWYQQTPGQGLQFLFEYFSETQRNKGNFPGRFSGRQFSNSRSEMNVSTLELGDSALYLCASSFRTGGSYPEAFFGQGTRLTVV.

The rearrangement uses TRBV5-6 and TRBJ1-2; TRBD1 is a possible D gene (6 bases). The CDR3 runs 15 residues. Germline CDR1 and CDR2: SGHDT and YYEEEE. V gave up 2 bases and J gave up 2 bases, with 13 bases separating them. As DNA, the CDR3 is TGTGCCAGCAGCTTCGACAGGAGACCCAACTATGGCTACACCTTC. Translating it yields CASSFDRRPNYGYTF.

The chain is built from TRBV5-6 and TRBJ1-1; 7 nucleotides agree with TRBD1. Germline V gene lookup returns CDR1 SGHDT and CDR2 YYEEEE. The CDR3 runs to 16 residues. Unmatched junction bases numbered 14, after V lost 4 bases and J lost 5 bases. CDR3 in DNA: TGTGCCAGCAGCCCAGGGGGGAGTTTGGTGGTGACTGAAGCTTTCTTT. Encoded protein: CASSPGGSLVVTEAFF.